These 30 T cell receptor beta chains share one sample of origin, sequenced in a study of radiotherapy plus CTLA-4 blockade in lung cancer. Some clones are missing from TCRdb's copy, which holds only in-frame ones; the method was immunoSEQ multiplex PCR. This repertoire shows around 90,000 clones, around 81% found once; its top ten account for 13% to 15%. The specimen comprised peripheral blood, sampled from a patient treated with radiotherapy plus ipilimumab. The origin of the receptors is a human donor with non-small cell lung cancer that progressed on radiotherapy plus ipilimumab.

This clone was detected once. The J gene is TRBJ1-5, the V gene TRBV7-2; unclear D gene. CDR1 and CDR2 (germline): SGHTA, FQGNSA. V lost 1 base and J lost 4, with 14 bases in between. This CDR3 spans 16 amino acids. The chain's CDR3 is CASSLGGPRGNQPQHF. The CDR3 coding sequence is TGTGCCAGCAGCTTAGGTGGTCCTCGAGGAAATCAGCCCCAGCATTTT.

The V gene is TRBV6-6, the J gene TRBJ1-4; D call uncertain. Germline CDR1 is MNHNY and CDR2 is SVGAGI (reference sequence). Trimming left V 6 bases short and J 0 bases short, with 8 bases between. The CDR3 is 14 amino acids. The chain's CDR3 is CASRRKTTNEKLFF. CDR3 bases: TGTGCCAGCAGGCGCAAAACAACTAATGAAAAACTGTTTTTT.

The J gene is TRBJ2-7, the V gene TRBV29-1; D could derive from TRBD1 or TRBD2 (6 bases each). Deletions cut 5 bases from V and 2 bases from J, with 10 bases between. From germline, CDR1 is SQVTM and CDR2 ANQGSEA. The CDR3 extends over 12 amino acids. The CDR3 DNA sequence: TGCAGCGTTCGGGGGCGGGCCTACGAGCAGTACTTC. It codes for CSVRGRAYEQYF.

The rearrangement joins TRBV30 to TRBJ1-6; 8 positions agree with TRBD1. CDR1 and CDR2 (germline): GTSNPN, SVGIG (reference sequence). Trimming removed 4 bases from V and 10 bases from J; junction bases left unmatched: 9. The CDR3 is 14 residues long. CDR3 sequence (DNA): TGTGCCTGGACCAGACAGGGGACGGCGTCACCCCTCCACTTT. It codes for CAWTRQGTASPLHF.

The chain is built from TRBV7-2 and TRBJ1-5; possibly TRBD1 for D (6 bases). The CDR3 covers 17 residues. Germline CDR1 reads SGHTA; CDR2 reads FQGNSA. Trimming pared 1 base from V and 5 bases from J, leaving 18 bases between. The CDR3 DNA is TGTGCCAGCAGCTTAGGGGGCAGGGGCGGTGGGTATCAGCCCCAGCATTTT. It specifies CASSLGGRGGGYQPQHF.

The chain has TRBV6-6 and TRBJ1-1; 10 positions match TRBD1. Germline V gene lookup returns CDR1 MNHNY and CDR2 SVGAGI (reference sequence). The ends lost 2 bases at V and 6 bases at J; junction bases unmatched: 3. The CDR3 contains 14 residues. CDR3 sequence (DNA): TGTGCCAGCAGTTACGGGACAGGGGTTTCTGAAGCTTTCTTT. The encoded protein is CASSYGTGVSEAFF.

The J gene is TRBJ2-3, the V gene TRBV6-5, with TRBD2 matching over 9 bases. Per the germline V gene, CDR1 is MNHEY and CDR2 is SVGAGI. Trimming at V came to 4 bases and at J to 0 bases, leaving 2 bases not matched to a gene. This CDR3 region has 15 residues. The CDR3 reads CASSSLAGSTDTQYF. DNA of the CDR3: TGTGCCAGCAGTTCGCTAGCGGGGAGCACAGATACGCAGTATTTT.

This chain uses TRBV27 with TRBJ2-1; the match to TRBD2 covers 13 bases. The germline V gene encodes CDR1 MNHEY and CDR2 SMNVEV (reference sequence). The CDR3 has 11 residues. The V and J ends lost 6 bases and 16 bases, in that order; junction bases with no gene match: 3. The CDR3 region has the DNA TGTGCCAGCAGAGGACTAGCGGGGGATTTCTTC. It codes for CASRGLAGDFF.

The genes are TRBV28 and TRBJ1-2; D is undetermined. Germline V gene sequence: CDR1 MDHEN, CDR2 SYDVKM. Trimming cost V 3 bases and J 8 bases, with 4 bases left between them. This CDR3 is 10 amino acids long. DNA of the CDR3: TGTGCCAGCAGTTTTAAAGGCTACACCTTC. It is translated as CASSFKGYTF.

The chain recombines TRBV5-8 with TRBJ2-7; possibly TRBD1 or TRBD2 for D (5 bases each). The ends were cut back, 4 bases at V and 5 bases at J, with 22 bases in the middle. Germline CDR1 SGHTS, CDR2 YDEGEE. The CDR3 loop spans 16 amino acids. For the CDR3, the DNA is TGTGCCAGCAGCCGCATTGGGACCACTATTTACCACGAGCAGTACTTC. This encodes CASSRIGTTIYHEQYF.

This chain connects TRBV2 to TRBJ1-4, with D perhaps matching TRBD1 (5 bases). Germline V gives CDR1 SNHLY, CDR2 FYNNEI. The V end was cut by 8 bases, the J end by 3 bases, with 10 bases between. The CDR3 runs 13 residues. CDR3 residues: CASRRGANEKLFF. The CDR3 nucleotides read TGTGCCAGCCGGAGAGGGGCTAATGAAAAACTGTTTTTT.

The CDR3 region is CASSVAPTAAGNTIYF. The CDR3 DNA sequence: TGTGCCAGCAGCGTAGCTCCGACGGCAGCGGGAAACACCATATATTTT. V usage is TRBV9 and J usage is TRBJ1-3; D unresolved. Germline V CDR1 and CDR2: SGDLS, YYNGEE. V was cut by 0 bases and J by 4 bases, with 14 bases left in between. The CDR3 runs to 16 residues.

This rearrangement joins TRBV11-2 to TRBJ2-2; D remains ambiguous. The V end lost 1 base, the J end lost 4 bases, and 10 bases lay between the germline ends. The CDR3 runs to 15 residues. Germline values: CDR1 SGHAT, CDR2 FQNNGV. This chain's CDR3 is CASSLAGPLTGELFF. CDR3 sequence (DNA): TGTGCCAGCAGCTTAGCAGGCCCACTCACCGGGGAGCTGTTTTTT.

The gene calls are TRBV10-3 and TRBJ2-6; 7 positions agree with TRBD1. The CDR3 has 16 residues. J gave up 0 bases and V 7 bases, and 6 bases lay outside the gene matches. Germline CDR1 is ENHRY and CDR2 is SYGVKD. The chain's CDR3 is CAINRGQLSGANVLTF. Written as DNA, the CDR3 is TGTGCCATCAATAGGGGACAGCTCTCTGGGGCCAACGTCCTGACTTTC.

The V call is TRBV18, the J call TRBJ1-5; tentative D call: TRBD1 (6 bases). The CDR3 consists of 16 residues. V was pared by 8 bases and J by 7 bases, with 24 bases between. Germline lookup yields CDR1 KGHSH and CDR2 LQKENI. The CDR3 region is CASARRQDGSGQPQHF. CDR3 DNA: TGTGCCAGCGCCCGCCGACAGGATGGAAGTGGGCAGCCCCAGCATTTT.

The chain's CDR3 is CASTLGGRTDTQYF. The CDR3 bases are TGTGCCAGTACCTTGGGCGGCCGCACAGATACGCAGTATTTT. The chain employs TRBV19 and TRBJ2-3; no firm D call. The CDR3 totals 14 residues. Germline CDR1 LNHDA, CDR2 SQIVND (reference sequence). Trimming took off 7 bases at V and 1 base at J, with 12 bases between the two ends.

The genes are TRBV4-2 and TRBJ1-2; the match to TRBD1 covers 10 bases. The CDR3 is made up of 16 amino acids. Per the germline V gene, CDR1 is LGHNA and CDR2 is YNFKEQ. V lost 0 bases, J lost 2 bases, and 3 bases stayed unmatched. Here the CDR3 reads CASSQDGGQGNYGYTF. As DNA, the CDR3 is TGTGCCAGCAGCCAAGATGGGGGACAGGGGAACTATGGCTACACCTTC.

V gene TRBV2 combines with J gene TRBJ1-4, with a tentative D call TRBD1 (5 bases). CDR3 length: 13 residues. V shed 11 bases and J shed 3 bases, with 13 bases lying between them. CDR1 is SNHLY and CDR2 is FYNNEI in the germline V gene. CDR3: CAFLGEANEKLFF. In DNA, the CDR3 is TGTGCCTTTTTAGGGGAAGCTAATGAAAAACTGTTTTTT.

For this clone: Sequence at one end of the junction differs from germline and may be a read error. Other DNA sequences in the sample encode the same CDR3. This chain links TRBV4-3 with TRBJ2-3, with 10 bases identical to TRBD2. Germline loops: CDR1 LGHNA, CDR2 YSLEER. This CDR3 spans 16 amino acids. The CDR3 DNA follows: TGCGCCAGCAGCCAAGGGCTAGCGGGGGCCACAGATACACAGTATTTT. Translating it yields CASSQGLAGATDTQYF.

The rearrangement joins TRBV11-2 to TRBJ1-6; TRBD1 aligns across 7 bases. After removal of 1 base from V and 4 bases from J, the junction contained 4 bases not matched to a gene. The CDR3 has 16 residues. Germline V gives CDR1 SGHAT, CDR2 FQNNGV. In nucleotides, the CDR3 is TGTGCCAGCAGCTTAGTGGGGGGACAGTATAATTCACCCCTCCACTTT. Translated: CASSLVGGQYNSPLHF.

This clone was counted between two and nine times. The gene calls are TRBV6-4 and TRBJ1-5; D unresolved. Deletions cut 6 bases from V and 6 bases from J, with 15 bases between. This CDR3 has 14 amino acids. The germline CDR1 and CDR2 sequences are MRHNA and SNTAGT. This CDR3 is CASSKRAVVQPQHF. The CDR3 DNA follows: TGTGCCAGCAGCAAAAGGGCAGTGGTTCAGCCCCAGCATTTT.

The V gene is TRBV10-3, the J gene TRBJ1-5; D is undetermined. Trimming stripped 6 bases from V and 7 bases from J, with 13 bases between. CDR3 length: 13 residues. CDR1 ENHRY and CDR2 SYGVKD come from the germline V gene. CDR3 nucleotide sequence: TGTGCCATCAGCGCCGCTGCTGGACAGCCCCAGCATTTT. Translation gives CAISAAAGQPQHF.

The table lists this clone with a count of one. The CDR3 here is CASSLQISSGNTIYF. DNA for the CDR3: TGTGCCAGCAGCTTACAGATTTCCTCTGGAAACACCATATATTTT. The rearrangement uses TRBV7-9 and TRBJ1-3; D is unclear. The length of the CDR3 is 15 residues. V lost 2 bases to trimming and J lost 0 bases, with 8 bases between them. Germline V gives CDR1 SEHNR, CDR2 FQNEAQ (reference sequence).

The J gene is TRBJ1-1, the V gene TRBV27; TRBD1 matches at 12 bases. Germline lookup yields CDR1 MNHEY and CDR2 SMNVEV (reference sequence). This CDR3 comprises 13 residues. The J segment lost 6 bases and the V segment lost 9 bases, leaving 5 bases of the junction unmatched. Here the CDR3 DNA reads TGTGCCAGTAGGGGACAGGGGGCCTCTGAAGCTTTCTTT. Protein product: CASRGQGASEAFF.

V and J are TRBV29-1 and TRBJ1-4, with D uncertain. The CDR3 runs to 13 residues. From germline, CDR1 is SQVTM and CDR2 ANQGSEA. Trimming removed 3 bases from V and 7 bases from J, with 12 bases in between. CDR3 sequence: CSVESGVGEKLFF. The CDR3 DNA reads TGCAGCGTTGAGTCTGGGGTCGGTGAAAAACTGTTTTTT.

The chain employs TRBV7-9 and TRBJ2-7; 9 bases fit TRBD2. Germline lookup yields CDR1 SEHNR and CDR2 FQNEAQ (reference sequence). The CDR3 runs to 15 residues. V was pared by 5 bases and J by 7 bases, with 12 bases of the junction left unmatched. The CDR3 loop is CASSQRGATPREQYF. CDR3 nucleotides: TGTGCCAGCAGCCAGCGGGGGGCAACTCCGAGGGAGCAGTACTTC.

This chain connects TRBV5-4 to TRBJ2-7; 10 nucleotides align to TRBD1. Unmatched junction bases numbered 1, after V lost 0 bases and J lost 1 base. CDR3 length: 15 residues. Germline lookup yields CDR1 SGHNT and CDR2 YYREEE (reference sequence). The CDR3 here is CASSLGQGASYEQYF. The CDR3 nucleotides are TGTGCCAGCAGCTTGGGACAGGGGGCATCCTACGAGCAGTACTTC.

The chain's CDR3 is CASSFGTTMTDTQYF. In DNA, the CDR3 is TGTGCCAGCAGTTTTGGTACGACTATGACAGATACGCAGTATTTT. V and J are TRBV27 and TRBJ2-3; D possibly corresponds to TRBD2 (5 bases). CDR1 and CDR2 from the germline V gene are MNHEY and SMNVEV (reference sequence). V was cut by 3 bases and J by 3 bases, with 13 bases left in between. The CDR3 runs to 15 residues.

This sequence joins TRBV11-1 and TRBJ2-1; no clear D. Germline CDR1 is SGHAT and CDR2 is FQDESV (reference sequence). The CDR3 extends over 13 amino acids. Trimming took 5 bases from V and 5 from J, leaving 10 bases between them. CDR3 residues: CASSMDRDNEQFF. The CDR3 DNA is TGTGCCAGCAGCATGGACCGGGACAATGAGCAGTTCTTC.

The table lists this clone with a few counts. This chain uses TRBV19 with TRBJ2-7, with TRBD2 matching 7 bases. The V and J ends lost 5 bases and 4 bases, in that order; junction bases with no gene match: 5. From germline, CDR1 is LNHDA and CDR2 SQIVND (reference sequence). The CDR3 is 13 amino acids. As DNA, the CDR3 is TGTGCCAGTAGTGTGTCCGGGGGGTACGAGCAGTACTTC. Its translation: CASSVSGGYEQYF.